This T cell receptor beta chain was sequenced for a study of regulatory T cells in long-lasting Graves disease. Sample time point: newly diagnosed GD, antithyroid drugs for less than 3 months. Scientists built the TCR library using RNA that was extracted from PBMCs. At least ten counts were recorded for this clonotype. Its antigen is currently unknown. Investigators prepared the TCR beta libraries by applying iRepertoire HTBI primers and Arm-PCR of CDR3 regions. In TCRdb, the multiplex PCR reads were re-called with MiXCR into one record per CDR3 protein. This table holds roughly 250,000 distinct CDR3 sequences, about 18% found once. Broader study findings: TRBV28 was favored in persistent disease, as were TRBJ1-2 and TRBJ2-5.

The CDR3 runs to 17 residues. Trimming took 3 bases from V and 4 from J, leaving 22 bases between them. Germline V CDR1 and CDR2: SQVTM, ANQGSEA. A further study also used this sample, focusing on T cells in Graves' hyperthyroidism and ophthalmopathy. That work states: Stable hyperthyroidism: no ophthalmopathy progression over 18 months of follow-up. Patients aged 18 to 65 had newly diagnosed hyperthyroidism that had lasted under 2 months. Orbital computed tomography and thyroid ultrasound, together with serum TRAb and thyroxine and clinical symptoms, were used for diagnoses.

This rearrangement joins TRBV29-1 to TRBJ2-1; a possible D gene is TRBD1 (6 bases). The clonotype originates from a woman between 25 and 40 years old with Graves disease. The sequencing here drew on peripheral blood mononuclear cells (PBMCs), taken at new diagnosis, from a patient treated with antithyroid drugs. In DNA, the CDR3 is TGCAGCGTTGAGGGAAACAGGGATCTGGATCGGTACAATGAGCAGTTCTTC. It encodes CSVEGNRDLDRYNEQFF.